The clone carrying this T cell receptor beta chain appeared many times. The target antigen is unknown. The sample is drawn from a study of T-cell reconstitution after alpha-beta-depleted transplantation in children. Germline V gene sequence: CDR1 SGHRS, CDR2 YFSETQ. The CDR3 extends over 13 amino acids. The V end lost 1 base, the J end lost 0 bases, and 4 bases lay between the germline ends. Notes on the study in general: Roughly two months post-transplant, alpha-beta T cells reportedly originated from several hundred graft clones that had expanded. At day 60, the high TCRbeta diversity found in some patients originated from recipient T cells and thymic progenitors that had survived. T-cell counts and diversity at one year post-transplant came mainly from newly produced T cells.

For TCRbeta, the library was prepared with unique molecular identifiers. TCRdb re-analysed the PCR reads in MiXCR, keeping a single row per CDR3 protein. The data hold approximately 980,000 distinct CDR3 sequences, with around 30% observed a single time. The sample in question was PBMCs, mostly from graft donor cells, obtained 360 days after TCRalphabeta/CD19-depleted stem cell transplant. This chain links TRBV5-1 with TRBJ2-5; the D is unclear. The clonotype originates from a boy under two years old who had a stem cell transplant for SCID, so the T cells may come from the graft donor. The CDR3 region is CASSLNYQETQYF. The CDR3 DNA follows: TGCGCCAGCAGCTTGAACTACCAAGAGACCCAGTACTTC.